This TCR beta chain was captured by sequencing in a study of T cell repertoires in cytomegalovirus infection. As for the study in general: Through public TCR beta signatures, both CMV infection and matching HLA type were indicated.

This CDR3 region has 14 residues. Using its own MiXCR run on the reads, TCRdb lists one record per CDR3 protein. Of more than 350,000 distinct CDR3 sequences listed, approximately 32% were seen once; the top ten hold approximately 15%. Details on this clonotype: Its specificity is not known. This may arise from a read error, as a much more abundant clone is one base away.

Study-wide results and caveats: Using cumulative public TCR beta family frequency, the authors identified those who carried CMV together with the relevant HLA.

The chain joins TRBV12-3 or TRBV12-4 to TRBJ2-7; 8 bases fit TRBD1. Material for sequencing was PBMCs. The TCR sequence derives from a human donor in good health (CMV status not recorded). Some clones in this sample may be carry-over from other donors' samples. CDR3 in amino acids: CASSSAGTGYEQNF. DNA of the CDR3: TGTGCCAGCAGTTCAGCCGGGACAGGCTACGAGCAGAACTTC.